These T cell receptor beta chains were read from a single sample in a study of shared clonotypes between healthy human individuals. Profiling relied on immunoSEQ multiplex PCR, and the TCRdb table lists in-frame clones only, not all of them. The sample consists of millions of clones, approximately 94% of them appearing once. Sequencing input: naive CD8+ T cells sorted from blood. Source of these receptors: a man aged 18 to 30 in good health. Each CDR3 is given without its conserved first and last residue. Each record gives: clone size, V gene, J gene, CDR3 protein. A row's size may be missing; if present it is once, few, many or a size class.

once,TRBV19,TRBJ1-2,ASSITDYGYT
NA,TRBV7-9,TRBJ2-2,ASSLGPRDRVTGELF
NA,TRBV9,TRBJ2-7,ASSPGTPYEQY
NA,TRBV5-6,TRBJ1-2,ASSFESSGNWGDGYT
NA,TRBV4-1,TRBJ2-5,ASSHGQNQETQY
NA,TRBV6-5,TRBJ2-3,ASSYEASGGTDTQY
NA,TRBV4-3,TRBJ2-7,ASSQYGQPTLYEQY
NA,TRBV25-1,TRBJ2-5,ASSELETQY
NA,TRBV9,TRBJ2-1,ASSVVGWDEQF
NA,TRBV4-1,TRBJ2-2,ASSLTGSTGELF
NA,TRBV4-1,TRBJ2-2,ASSQDTPDYLGGGELF
NA,TRBV25-1,TRBJ2-2,ASSEFGTSGTGELF
NA,TRBV14,TRBJ2-7,ASSPETGSFDEQY
NA,TRBV14,TRBJ2-7,ASSQDDILSYEQY
NA,TRBV7-6,TRBJ2-1,ASSYLTSGVNNEQF
NA,TRBV29-1,NA,STWTGGSYEQY
NA,TRBV9,TRBJ2-2,ASSVNSAAGELF
NA,TRBV7-9,TRBJ2-2,ASSSPNRQNTGELF
few,TRBV7-9,TRBJ2-5,ASSLRTEQETQY
NA,TRBV15,TRBJ2-1,ATSRDRGGSNEQF
NA,TRBV2,TRBJ1-5,ASSGTGRQPQH
once,TRBV5-6,TRBJ2-7,ASSPGTSGSYSYEQY
NA,TRBV7-6,TRBJ2-1,ASSPSVGSSYNEQF
NA,TRBV2,TRBJ2-7,ASRLADYEQY
NA,TRBV7-9,TRBJ2-1,ASSSGLAESSYNEQF
NA,TRBV6-5,TRBJ2-1,ASSYGAGGVYNEQF
NA,TRBV27,TRBJ2-1,ASSPSQGPYNEQF
NA,TRBV2,TRBJ2-7,ASSVGTSGSYEQY
NA,TRBV2,TRBJ2-1,ASDDYNEQF
once,TRBV4-3,TRBJ2-7,ASSPYQASGSYEQY
NA,TRBV27,TRBJ2-7,ATRTSYYEQY
NA,TRBV7-2,TRBJ2-5,ASSLRGLAARETQY
NA,TRBV7-9,TRBJ1-5,ASSLGQGNQPQH
NA,TRBV6-6,TRBJ1-2,ASSYTPYGYT
once,TRBV27,TRBJ2-3,ASSPRTGALGFTDTQY
NA,TRBV27,TRBJ2-1,ASSVSGGSHYNEQF
NA,TRBV13,TRBJ1-5,ASSLGRSNQPQH
NA,TRBV6-6,TRBJ2-7,ASRFDSGGPEQY
NA,TRBV7-9,TRBJ2-7,ASSQAGTAYEQY
once,TRBV7-9,TRBJ2-3,ASSGEGEQY
NA,TRBV4-1,TRBJ1-5,ASSQVGVGQPQH
NA,TRBV27,TRBJ2-1,ASSRPGLGNEQF
NA,TRBV11-2,TRBJ2-7,ASSDGGLLGLAYEQY
once,TRBV11-2,TRBJ2-7,ASSRMGLGIRKEQY
NA,TRBV4-1,TRBJ2-7,ASSHAPGLGPYEQY
NA,TRBV5-1,TRBJ1-2,ASSSALTGGHGYT
NA,TRBV2,TRBJ1-6,ASRGTGFENSPLH
NA,TRBV4-1,TRBJ2-1,ASSQGVGGNEQF
NA,TRBV5-1,TRBJ1-4,ASSLRPSTNEKLF
few,TRBV18,TRBJ2-1,ASSPQVGQGANEQF